What follows are 5 T cell receptor beta chains derived from one specimen sequenced in a study of cytotoxic CD8 clonotypes in ibrutinib-treated CLL. Using immunoSEQ multiplex PCR, the repertoire was profiled, and TCRdb retains in-frame clones only, with some absent. Of almost 250,000 clones in the sample, 70% were seen once. The sample here was PBMCs, taken after 24 months of ibrutinib treatment. Receptor source: a human donor with chronic lymphocytic leukemia.

The sample holds a few counts of this clone. This sequence joins TRBV28 and TRBJ2-7, with 9 bases matching TRBD1. The V gene's germline CDR1 is MDHEN and CDR2 SYDVKM. The CDR3 is 15 amino acids. The junction had 5 bases not matched to a gene; V was cut back by 5 bases and J by 0 bases. CDR3 region: CASSEPGQGSYEQYF. The DNA for the CDR3 is TGTGCCAGCAGTGAACCGGGACAGGGCTCCTACGAGCAGTACTTC.

The rearrangement joins TRBV30 to TRBJ2-7; 7 positions agree with TRBD1. This CDR3 is 11 amino acids long. Trimming removed 7 bases from V and 3 bases from J; junction bases left unmatched: 3. Germline CDR1 is GTSNPN and CDR2 is SVGIG (reference sequence). The CDR3 DNA reads TGTGCCTCACAGGGGCACTACGAGCAGTACTTC. Translation gives CASQGHYEQYF.

This clone occurred once. The chain carries TRBV28 and TRBJ2-1; 7 bases fit TRBD2. This CDR3 contains 15 residues. Germline lookup yields CDR1 MDHEN and CDR2 SYDVKM. Trimming cost V 4 bases and J 6 bases; bases outside gene matches: 9. The CDR3 DNA is TGTGCCAGCAGTTATGGCGGGAGCCCCCTCAATGAGCAGTTCTTC. The encoded protein is CASSYGGSPLNEQFF.

The V call is TRBV28, the J call TRBJ2-3, with 8 positions matching TRBD2. The CDR3 loop spans 14 amino acids. CDR1 and CDR2 from the germline V gene are MDHEN and SYDVKM. V trimming: 6 bases; J trimming: 1 base; junction bases outside the gene matches: 3. CDR3 protein: CASRVGLGTDTQYF. In DNA form, the CDR3 reads TGTGCCAGCAGGGTGGGACTAGGCACAGATACGCAGTATTTT. The variable domain in full, completed from reference TRBV28 and TRBJ2-3, reads DVKVTQSSRYLVKRTGEKVFLECVQDMDHENMFWYRQDPGLGLRLIYFSYDVKMKEKGDIPEGYSVSREKKERFSLILESASTNQTSMYLCASRVGLGTDTQYFGPGTRLTVL.

This clone was observed a few times. The chain joins TRBV7-9 to TRBJ2-6; unclear D gene. Germline CDR1 SEHNR, CDR2 FQNEAQ (reference sequence). Between the trimmed V and J ends, which lost 2 bases and 3 bases, there was a span of 2 bases. The CDR3 has 13 residues. The CDR3 sequence: CASSLIGANVLTF. The CDR3 DNA is TGTGCCAGCAGCTTAATTGGGGCCAACGTCCTGACTTTC.